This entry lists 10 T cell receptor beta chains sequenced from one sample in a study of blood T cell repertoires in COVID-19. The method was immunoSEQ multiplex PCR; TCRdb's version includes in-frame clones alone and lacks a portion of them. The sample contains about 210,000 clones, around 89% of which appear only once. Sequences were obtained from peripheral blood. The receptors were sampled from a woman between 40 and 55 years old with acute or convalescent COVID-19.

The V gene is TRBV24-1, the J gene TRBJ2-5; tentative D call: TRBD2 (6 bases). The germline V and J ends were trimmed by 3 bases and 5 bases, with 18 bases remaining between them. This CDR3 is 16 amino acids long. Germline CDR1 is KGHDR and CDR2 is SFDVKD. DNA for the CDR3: TGTGCCACCAGTGATATTGGGGCAGGCGGGGTGGAGACCCAGTACTTC. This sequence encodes CATSDIGAGGVETQYF.

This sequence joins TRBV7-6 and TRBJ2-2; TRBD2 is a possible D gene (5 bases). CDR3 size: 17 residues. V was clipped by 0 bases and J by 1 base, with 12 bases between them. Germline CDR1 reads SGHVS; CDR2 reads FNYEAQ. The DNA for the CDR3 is TGTGCCAGCAGCTTAGCCATACTAGAGAGGAACACCGGGGAGCTGTTTTTT. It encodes CASSLAILERNTGELFF. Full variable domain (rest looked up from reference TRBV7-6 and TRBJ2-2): GAGVSQSPRYKVTKRGQDVALRCDPISGHVSLYWYRQALGQGPEFLTYFNYEAQQDKSGLPNDRFSAERPEGSISTLTIQRTEQRDSAMYRCASSLAILERNTGELFFGEGSRLTVL.

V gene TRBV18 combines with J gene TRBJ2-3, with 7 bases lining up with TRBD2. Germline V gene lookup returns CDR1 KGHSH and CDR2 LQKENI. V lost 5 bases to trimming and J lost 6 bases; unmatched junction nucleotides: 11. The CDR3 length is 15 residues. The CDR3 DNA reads TGTGCCAGCTCATCCAGCGGGGCCGCCCGGGATACGCAGTATTTT. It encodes CASSSSGAARDTQYF.

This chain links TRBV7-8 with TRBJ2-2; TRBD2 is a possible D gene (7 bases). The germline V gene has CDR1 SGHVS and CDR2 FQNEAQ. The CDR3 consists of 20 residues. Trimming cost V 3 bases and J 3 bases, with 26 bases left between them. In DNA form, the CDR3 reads TGTGCCAGCAGCTTCCCGGGGGGCATAAATGTGGAGGAGGACACCGGGGAGCTGTTTTTT. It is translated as CASSFPGGINVEEDTGELFF. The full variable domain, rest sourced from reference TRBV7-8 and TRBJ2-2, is GAGVSQSPRYKVAKRGQDVALRCDPISGHVSLFWYQQALGQGPEFLTYFQNEAQLDKSGLPSDRFFAERPEGSVSTLKIQRTQQEDSAVYLCASSFPGGINVEEDTGELFFGEGSRLTVL.

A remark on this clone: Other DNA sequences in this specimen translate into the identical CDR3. The DNA for the CDR3 is TGTGCCAGCAGCCCTACGACGGGATCCACTGAAGCTTTCTTT. Translation: CASSPTTGSTEAFF. The V call is TRBV3-1 (or the pseudogene TRBV3-2), the J call TRBJ1-1, with D unresolved. This CDR3 region has 14 residues. CDR1 and CDR2 (germline): LGHDT, YNNKEL (reference sequence). Trimming removed 4 bases at V and 4 bases at J, with 13 bases between.

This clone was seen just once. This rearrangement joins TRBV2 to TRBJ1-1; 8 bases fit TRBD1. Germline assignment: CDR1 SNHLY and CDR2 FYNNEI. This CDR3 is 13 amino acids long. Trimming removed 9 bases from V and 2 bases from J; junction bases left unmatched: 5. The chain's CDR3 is CARGQVSNTEAFF. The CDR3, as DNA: TGTGCCAGGGGACAGGTCTCTAACACTGAAGCTTTCTTT.

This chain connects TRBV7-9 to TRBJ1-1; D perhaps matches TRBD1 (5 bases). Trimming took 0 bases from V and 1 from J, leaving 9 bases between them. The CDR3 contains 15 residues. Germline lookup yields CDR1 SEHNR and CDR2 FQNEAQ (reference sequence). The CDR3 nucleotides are TGTGCCAGCAGCTTAGCGCAAAGGGGGAACACTGAAGCTTTCTTT. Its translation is CASSLAQRGNTEAFF. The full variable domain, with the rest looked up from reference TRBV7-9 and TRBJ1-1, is DTGVSQNPRHKITKRGQNVTFRCDPISEHNRLYWYRQTLGQGPEFLTYFQNEAQLEKSRLLSDRFSAERPKGSFSTLEIQRTEQGDSAMYLCASSLAQRGNTEAFFGQGTRLTVV.

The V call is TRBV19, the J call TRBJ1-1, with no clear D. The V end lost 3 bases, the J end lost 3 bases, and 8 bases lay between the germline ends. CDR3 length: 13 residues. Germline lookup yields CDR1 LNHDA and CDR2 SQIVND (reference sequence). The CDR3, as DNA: TGTGCCAGTAGTATCCTCCGGGACACTGAAGCTTTCTTT. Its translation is CASSILRDTEAFF.

The CDR3 coding sequence is TGTGCCAGCAGCTTGTGCACAGGGGCCTCTTGTCAGCCCCAGCATTTT. Its protein is CASSLCTGASCQPQHF. V usage is TRBV5-8 and J usage is TRBJ1-5; 7 positions match TRBD1. The CDR3 is made up of 16 amino acids. Per germline, CDR1 SGHTS and CDR2 YDEGEE. V lost 1 base to trimming and J lost 6 bases; unmatched junction nucleotides: 10. The variable domain in full, with the rest retrieved from reference TRBV5-8 and TRBJ1-5, is EAGVTQSPTHLIKTRGQQATLRCSPISGHTSVYWYQQALGLGLQFLLWYDEGEERNRGNFPPRFSGRQFPNYSSELNVNALELEDSALYLCASSLCTGASCQPQHFGDGTRLSIL.

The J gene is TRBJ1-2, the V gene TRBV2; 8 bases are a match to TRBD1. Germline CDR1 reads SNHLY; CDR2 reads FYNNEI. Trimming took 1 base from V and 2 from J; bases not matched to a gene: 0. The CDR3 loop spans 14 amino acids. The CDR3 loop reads CASSEGQGNYGYTF. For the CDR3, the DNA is TGTGCCAGCAGTGAAGGACAGGGGAACTATGGCTACACCTTC.